This is a list of T cell receptor beta chains from one sample in a study of Graves' ophthalmopathy and Graves' hyperthyroidism. MiXCR, applied by TCRdb to the multiplex PCR reads, yields one record per CDR3 protein. The data hold approximately 700,000 distinct CDR3 sequences, with 35% to 50% observed a single time. Material: peripheral blood. These receptors all stem from an adult man with Graves' ophthalmopathy. The CDR3 runs from the conserved cysteine through the conserved F or W. Fields, in order: V gene, clone size, J gene, CDR3 protein. Size tells how often a clone was seen (once, few, many) or the class of an expanded clone, and some rows leave it out.

>TRBV10-3|NA|TRBJ2-5
CAPRLADPNQETQYF
>TRBV7-2|many|TRBJ2-6
CASTKGQGSRGANVLTF
>TRBV29-1|few|TRBJ2-3
CSVEKDRVSDTQYF
>TRBV20-1|NA|TRBJ1-2
CSARTPGQAYGYTF
>TRBV5-4|NA|TRBJ1-2
CASSPGSYLSNSYGYTF
>TRBV7-7|few|TRBJ2-5
CASSSEVPETQYF
>TRBV28|NA|TRBJ1-3
CASSFGRGTSGNTIYF
>TRBV29-1|NA|TRBJ1-1
CSVRDRKNTEAFF
>TRBV7-9|NA|NA
CASSPGEGTLYEQYF
>TRBV7-9|NA|TRBJ1-2
CASSVEDKRYGYTF
>TRBV9|many|TRBJ1-3
CASSVEGRGRNTIYF
>TRBV4-3|few|TRBJ1-2
CASSSTRRAGGYTF
>TRBV2|NA|TRBJ2-7
CASSQGLATSYEQYF
>TRBV10-3|NA|TRBJ1-2
CAISGPNPGPRGYTF
>TRBV25-1|NA|TRBJ2-2
CASLAVDGELFF
>TRBV29-1|many|TRBJ2-2
CSVTSGNTGELFF
>TRBV11-2|NA|TRBJ2-5
CASSITGGPETQYF
>TRBV7-9|NA|TRBJ1-6
CASSPGSGSPLHF
>TRBV29-1|many|TRBJ1-2
CSVVSGVYGYTF
>TRBV20-1|NA|TRBJ2-7
CSARDAGLGDYEQYF
>TRBV19|NA|TRBJ2-2
CASSVRTNTGELFF
>TRBV7-9|few|TRBJ2-5
CASSLALGSVAAHQETQYF
>TRBV7-7|many|TRBJ1-6
CASSRYTGTGDSPLHF
>TRBV12-3/TRBV12-4|NA|TRBJ2-5
CASSPLLGGGGETQYF
>TRBV20-1|NA|TRBJ1-2
CSALFAGGDYGYTF
>TRBV24-1|NA|TRBJ1-1
CATSEHRDRELGGLLNTEAFF
>TRBV10-2|NA|TRBJ1-1
CASSESLAALEAFF
>TRBV11-2|many|TRBJ1-2
CASSSGAYYGYTF
>TRBV2|NA|TRBJ1-2
CAIRTDSNYGYTF
>TRBV10-3|few|TRBJ1-2
CAARGTGSGGYTF
>TRBV2|many|TRBJ1-2
CASSVAGADHGYTF
>TRBV7-9|NA|TRBJ2-5
CASSPLWGGETQYF
>TRBV19|many|TRBJ2-7
CASSPGTGGHSYEQYF
>TRBV19|NA|TRBJ1-1
CASSIGDRGRNGPEASF
>TRBV7-3|few|TRBJ2-5
CASSLNMKETQYF
>TRBV20-1|few|TRBJ1-1
CSAREPGAEAFF